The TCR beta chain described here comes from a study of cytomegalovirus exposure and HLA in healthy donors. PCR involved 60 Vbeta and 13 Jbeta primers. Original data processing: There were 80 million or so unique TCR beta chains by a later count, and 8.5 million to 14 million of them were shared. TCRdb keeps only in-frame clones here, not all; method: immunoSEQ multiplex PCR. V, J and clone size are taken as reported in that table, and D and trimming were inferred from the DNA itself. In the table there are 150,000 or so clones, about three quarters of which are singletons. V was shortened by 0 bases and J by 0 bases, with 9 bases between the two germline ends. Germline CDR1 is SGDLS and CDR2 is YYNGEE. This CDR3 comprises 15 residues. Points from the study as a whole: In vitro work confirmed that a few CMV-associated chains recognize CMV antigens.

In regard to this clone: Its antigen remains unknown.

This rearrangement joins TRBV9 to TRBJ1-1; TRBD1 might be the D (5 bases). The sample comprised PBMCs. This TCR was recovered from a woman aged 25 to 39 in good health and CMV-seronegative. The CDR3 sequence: CASSVETALNTEAFF. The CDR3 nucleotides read TGTGCCAGCAGCGTAGAGACAGCCCTGAACACTGAAGCTTTCTTT.